The rows below give T cell receptor beta chains drawn from one sample of a study of beta chain features in type 1 diabetes. The table came from immunoSEQ multiplex PCR; TCRdb's copy has only in-frame clones and leaves some out. The sample carries fewer than 550,000 clones, about an eighth recorded once. The sample taken for sequencing was naive CD4+ T cells from blood. Receptors were obtained from a woman aged 18-30 years in good health. CDR3s include the opening cysteine and the closing phenylalanine or tryptophan. The D gene is left open where the match is weak. Clone size is stated in some rows and not others, as once, few, many or a class when expanded.

TRBV30	TRBJ1-2	NA	NA	TGTGCCTGGAGAATAGGGAGGGACTATGGCTACACCTTC	CAWRIGRDYGYTF
TRBV6-5	TRBJ2-7	NA	few	TGTGCCAGCGCAAAACAAGGGCCTAATTACGAGCAGTACTTC	CASAKQGPNYEQYF
TRBV5-1	TRBJ2-2	TRBD1	NA	TGCGCCAGCAGCTTGGCCGGACAGGACACCGGGGAGCTGTTTTTT	CASSLAGQDTGELFF
TRBV2	TRBJ2-4	NA	NA	TGTGCCAGCAGTGAGGTCAGGGGATACATTCAGTACTTC	CASSEVRGYIQYF
TRBV27	TRBJ2-4	TRBD1	few	TGTGCCAGCAGTTTCGGGACAGCTTTTCACTTC	CASSFGTAFHF
TRBV6-6	TRBJ2-1	NA	few	TGTGCCAGCAGTTCTTTGGGGAATGAGCAGTTCTTC	CASSSLGNEQFF
TRBV7-6	TRBJ2-1	NA	NA	TGTGCCAGCAGCTTAGCAGGAGGGGTCACTGGCAATGAGCAGTTCTTC	CASSLAGGVTGNEQFF
TRBV2	TRBJ2-1	TRBD1	NA	TGTGCCAGCAGTGGGGGACAGGGCTCCTACAATGAGCAGTTCTTC	CASSGGQGSYNEQFF
TRBV7-8	TRBJ2-1	TRBD1	NA	TGTGCCAGCAGCTTCCGGGACAGCTACAATGAGCAGTTCTTC	CASSFRDSYNEQFF
TRBV28	TRBJ2-5	TRBD2	few	TGTGCCAGCGACTCCAGCGGGACCCCCGGCGGAGAGACCCAGTACTTC	CASDSSGTPGGETQYF
TRBV9	TRBJ1-4	NA	NA	TGTGCCAGCAGCCATATCGTAGGGAGTAACGAAAAACTGTTTTTT	CASSHIVGSNEKLFF
TRBV27	TRBJ2-1	NA	NA	TGTGCCAGCAGTCCGATTGGGGGACGTGGTGAGCAGTTCTTC	CASSPIGGRGEQFF
TRBV29-1	TRBJ2-3	NA	few	TGCAGCTCCCTCATTAGAGGCACAGATACGCAGTATTTT	CSSLIRGTDTQYF
TRBV5-4	TRBJ2-1	TRBD2	few	TGTGCCAGCAGACTAGCGGGAGACCTCTACAATGAGCAGTTCTTC	CASRLAGDLYNEQFF
TRBV20-1	TRBJ1-1	NA	NA	TGCAGTGTGGGCAACACTGAAGCTTTCTTT	CSVGNTEAFF
TRBV4-2	TRBJ2-1	NA	NA	TGTGCCAGCAGCCAAGTTCTCTGGCAGCCTACAACCTACAATGAGCAGTTCTTC	CASSQVLWQPTTYNEQFF
TRBV7-2	TRBJ1-2	TRBD1	few	TGTGCCAGCAGCCCAACAGGGGGCAACTATGGCTACACCTTC	CASSPTGGNYGYTF
TRBV7-9	TRBJ2-3	TRBD2	NA	TGTGCCAGCAGCTTAGGTGGCGGGGGTTCCACAGATACGCAGTATTTT	CASSLGGGGSTDTQYF
TRBV7-2	TRBJ2-3	TRBD2	few	TGTGCCAGCAGCCCTCAGGCGGGACTAGCGGGGGACAATACGCAGTATTTT	CASSPQAGLAGDNTQYF
TRBV28	TRBJ2-5	NA	few	TGTGCCAGCAAAATAGGGAGTCTCCGATGGCAAGAGACCCAGTACTTC	CASKIGSLRWQETQYF
TRBV29-1	TRBJ1-4	TRBD1	NA	TGCAGCGCCCTGACAGGGGCTCCTGAAAAACTGTTTTTT	CSALTGAPEKLFF
TRBV29-1	TRBJ2-3	TRBD1	few	TGCAGCGTAGCCTACCGGGACAGGGTGCTTGATACGCAGTATTTT	CSVAYRDRVLDTQYF
TRBV5-4	TRBJ2-5	NA	NA	TGTGCCAGCAGCTTGCGGGGGCCCCTCCAAGAGACCCAGTACTTC	CASSLRGPLQETQYF
TRBV10-2	TRBJ2-7	TRBD2	few	TGCGCCGCTAGCGGGGAGTCCTACGAGCAGTACTTC	CAASGESYEQYF
TRBV19	TRBJ2-7	NA	NA	TGTGCCAGTACTTCTGGCAGGCCAAGCTACGAGCAGTACTTC	CASTSGRPSYEQYF
TRBV28	TRBJ2-3	TRBD1	few	TGTGCCAGCAAGACAGGGTTTAGGGCAGATACGCAGTATTTT	CASKTGFRADTQYF
TRBV7-8	TRBJ2-7	NA	few	TGTGCCAGCAGCTTAGGGCGCTGGGGCTACGAGCAGTACTTC	CASSLGRWGYEQYF
TRBV29-1	TRBJ1-1	TRBD1	NA	TGCAGCGTTGGACAGGGGGCGGATCTGGCTTTCTTT	CSVGQGADLAFF
TRBV11-3	TRBJ1-1	TRBD1	few	TGTGCCAGCAGCGGGACAGGAGGATTGGCTTTCTTT	CASSGTGGLAFF
TRBV4-3	TRBJ2-5	NA	few	TGCGCCAGCAGCCAAGATCTGGCCGGGCAAGAGACCCAGTACTTC	CASSQDLAGQETQYF
TRBV5-1	TRBJ2-2	NA	few	TGCGCCAGCAGCTTGGCACCACAGGACTCGAACACCGGGGAGCTGTTTTTT	CASSLAPQDSNTGELFF
TRBV4-3	TRBJ2-1	NA	NA	TGCGCCAGCAGCCCCCATGGGGCTAGAGGGAATGAGCAGTTCTTC	CASSPHGARGNEQFF
TRBV7-9	TRBJ1-2	NA	many	TGTGCCAGCAGCACAAAGGGAGCGGATGGCTACACCTTC	CASSTKGADGYTF
TRBV10-2	TRBJ2-5	NA	few	TGCGCCAGCTGGGGAGAGACCCAGTACTTC	CASWGETQYF
TRBV7-8	TRBJ2-7	NA	few	TGTGCCAGCAGCTTGGGAGCCTACGAGCAGTACTTC	CASSLGAYEQYF
TRBV18	TRBJ2-5	NA	NA	TGTGCCAGCTCACTTACTAGCCGCCAAGAGACCCAGTACTTC	CASSLTSRQETQYF
TRBV7-2	TRBJ1-5	NA	NA	TGTGCCAGCAGCTTGGGAATGTCAGGGCCAAGGCCCCAGCATTTT	CASSLGMSGPRPQHF
TRBV10-3	TRBJ1-1	NA	NA	TGTGCCATCAGCCCTCGGACAGAGAACACTGAAGCTTTCTTT	CAISPRTENTEAFF
TRBV5-1	TRBJ2-4	NA	NA	TGCGCCAGCAGCTTGGCGGCAGGGGAGCACATTCAGTACTTC	CASSLAAGEHIQYF
TRBV29-1	TRBJ2-7	TRBD2	NA	TGTAGCGGGATCTCCTCCTACGAGCAGTACTTC	CSGISSYEQYF
TRBV5-1	TRBJ2-5	TRBD1	NA	TGCGCCAGCGGGGAACAGGGGCCGAACCAAGAGACCCAGTACTTC	CASGEQGPNQETQYF